This T cell receptor (beta chain) was sequenced for a study of a mutant IDH1 vaccine in newly diagnosed glioma. Study summary: Vaccinations were initiated 4-6 weeks following radiotherapy alone, or were given together with temozolomide cycles.

This CDR3 has 13 residues. Per germline, CDR1 GTSNPN and CDR2 SVGIG (reference sequence). The ends were cut back, 6 bases at V and 1 base at J, with 12 bases in the middle. Points on this clone: As yet, its antigen is unknown.

Time point here: week 47, end of study. Alongside topical imiquimod, each dose of vaccine comprised 300 ug of mutant IDH1 20-mer peptide. Study-level results: Pseudoprogression seemed unrelated to changes in top peripheral T cell clonotypes.

TCRdb keeps only in-frame clones here, not all; method: immunoSEQ multiplex PCR. The repertoire holds 45,000 to 55,000 clones, with 70% to 85% as singletons. The receptor was derived from a woman aged 25-40 years with glioma. Some clones in this sample may be carry-over from other donors' samples. J is TRBJ2-5 and V is TRBV30, with a possible D match to TRBD1 (6 bases). The input for sequencing was PBMCs, taken from a glioma patient whose treatment included an IDH1 peptide vaccine. DNA for the CDR3: TGTGCCTGCACACACAGGGTCCAAGAGACCCAGTACTTC. Translating gives CACTHRVQETQYF. Based on the CDR3 plus reference TRBV30 and TRBJ2-5, the full variable domain is SQTIHQWPATLVQPVGSPLSLECTVEGTSNPNLYWYRQAAGRGLQLLFYSVGIGQISSEVPQNLSASRPQDRQFILSSKKLLLSDSGFYLCACTHRVQETQYFGPGTRLLVL.